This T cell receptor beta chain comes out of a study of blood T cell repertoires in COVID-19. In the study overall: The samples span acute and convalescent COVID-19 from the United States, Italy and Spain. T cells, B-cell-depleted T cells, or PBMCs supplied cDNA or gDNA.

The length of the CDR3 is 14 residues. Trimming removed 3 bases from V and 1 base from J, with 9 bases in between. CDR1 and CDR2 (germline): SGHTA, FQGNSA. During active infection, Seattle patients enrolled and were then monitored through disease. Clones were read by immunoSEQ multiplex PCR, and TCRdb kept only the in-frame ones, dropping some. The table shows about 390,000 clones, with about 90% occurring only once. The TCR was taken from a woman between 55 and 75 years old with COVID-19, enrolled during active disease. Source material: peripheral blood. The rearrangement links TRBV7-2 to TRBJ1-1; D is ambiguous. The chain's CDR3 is CASSFLGENTEAFF. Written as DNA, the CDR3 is TGTGCCAGCAGCTTTCTAGGAGAGAACACTGAAGCTTTCTTT.